This T cell receptor beta chain was retrieved from a study of blood T cell repertoires in COVID-19. This clone was recorded a few times. CDR3 length equals 15 residues. With 0 bases removed from V and 5 bases from J, the gap between germline ends came to 14 bases. CDR1 and CDR2 (germline): SGHRS, YFSETQ. Sequencing used immunoSEQ multiplex PCR; TCRdb keeps in-frame clones, though not all of them. Of 250,000 to 300,000 clones listed, 70% to 90% are singletons. The sequencing sample was made of peripheral blood. The chain carries TRBV5-1 and TRBJ2-5; a possible D gene is TRBD2 (7 bases). The source of this sequence is a woman in her sixties or seventies with acute or convalescent COVID-19. CDR3: CASSLEGGALETQYF. The CDR3 nucleotides read TGCGCCAGCAGCTTGGAAGGGGGGGCGTTGGAGACCCAGTACTTC.